This T cell receptor beta chain was identified during a study of CD8 T cells in ankylosing spondylitis. Whole-study findings and limits: In synovial fluid and blood from reactive arthritis, some motif variants were previously reported. Seemingly distinctive of ankylosing spondylitis blood was a TCR beta motif formed by eight highly homologous variants. Researchers reportedly found disease-linked clones significantly enriched in matched ankylosing spondylitis synovial fluid.

Of note for this clonotype: Its antigen is currently unknown.

Making use of molecular barcodes, quantitative 5'-RACE generated TCR beta libraries. Via MiXCR, TCRdb re-called the 5' RACE reads, giving one row per CDR3 protein. The table includes 470,000 or so distinct CDR3 sequences, 25% to 30% detected once. CDR1 is MGHRA and CDR2 is YSYEKL in the germline V gene. CDR3 length equals 14 residues. The V gene lost 2 bases and the J gene lost 0 bases, with 7 bases spanning the gap. The chain is built from TRBV4-1 and TRBJ1-1; D gene ambiguous. Source material: blood, either unsorted or a sorted T cell fraction (not recorded which). The receptor's source is a male donor with ankylosing spondylitis. For the CDR3, the DNA is TGCGCCAGCAGCCAATTAGGGATGAACACTGAAGCTTTCTTT. This gives the protein CASSQLGMNTEAFF.